Sequencing of this T cell receptor (beta chain) was carried out in a study of Graves' ophthalmopathy and Graves' hyperthyroidism (dated by TCRdb to 2017 to 2018). The study in broad terms: Peripheral blood was collected at initial diagnosis, prior to any treatment. In total, approximately 130 blood samples were TCR-sequenced: 40 to 45 ophthalmopathy, approximately 80 hyperthyroidism and approximately 17 hyperthyroidism-to-ophthalmopathy patients. The 90 to 100 discovery patients were randomly divided into training and test sets at a 7:3 ratio. The independent validation cohort included 18 to 20 hyperthyroidism patients plus 17 patients who later progressed from hyperthyroidism to ophthalmopathy. T-cell repertoires of thyroid tissue and blood were compared in over five hyperthyroidism patients. To tell Graves' ophthalmopathy apart from Graves' hyperthyroidism, and to predict which patients would progress to ophthalmopathy, the study relied on TCR beta repertoire signatures. To explore V-J signatures that separate ophthalmopathy from hyperthyroidism, a discovery set of about a hundred patients was enrolled, consisting of fewer than 45 with ophthalmopathy and under 65 with stable hyperthyroidism. After sampling, hyperthyroidism patients received methimazole starting at 30 mg daily, and ophthalmopathy patients received high-dose intravenous methylprednisolone.

This clonotype was seen repeatedly, ten times or more. Its recognized antigen is unknown. Per-base quality was not reported, and no clone a single base away is much larger than it. Overall study results and their limits: In validation, the model predicted ophthalmopathy progression with about 70% sensitivity and roughly 72% specificity; about a dozen predicted patients were CT-confirmed with GO in a median of approximately 6.2 months. In cross-validation, the 13-signature model distinguished ophthalmopathy from stable hyperthyroidism with about 89% sensitivity and around 84% specificity, while in the test set the corresponding values were around 79% and 71%. Sample size was not statistically predetermined, and group allocation was not concealed from the investigators. Most expanded thyroid clonotypes with frequency above 0.001 were also detected in blood, suggesting blood repertoires may reflect the thyroid immune response.

Stable hyperthyroidism was defined as no progression to ophthalmopathy within 18 months of follow-up. Hyperthyroidism patients were newly diagnosed, were aged 18 to 65 years, and had a disease duration under 2 months. Patients were excluded if they had other autoimmune diseases, uncontrolled infections, pregnancy or lactation. Diagnosis relied on clinical symptoms, serum thyroxine, TRAb, thyroid ultrasound and orbital computed tomography. Ficoll-Paque density gradient centrifugation was used to isolate PBMCs from about 10 ml of fresh peripheral blood. Total RNA was extracted with Trizol reagent and quality-checked on an Agilent 2100 Bioanalyzer. TCR beta CDR3 regions were amplified from RNA transcripts for repertoire sequencing. The first round was an RT-PCR using HTBI primers with the Qiagen OneStep RT-PCR kit, and this first round was followed by a second-round multiplex PCR, then size selection and purification. Libraries were sequenced paired-end with 100 bp reads on an Illumina HiSeq2000. As for the authors' bioinformatics: SOAPnuke was used for read processing, and reads with adapters, uncalled bases, a mean Phred below 15, or no exact constant-primer or identifier match were discarded. COPE v1.2.5 was used to merge high-quality paired reads. Each unique nucleotide sequence was treated as a clonotype, and MiTCR v1.1 was used to align the clonotypes to the IMGT TRB V, D and J references. Only V-J combinations with frequency above 0.0001 were analysed, covering about 99% of repertoires. For each V-J combination, a TCR clonal expansion and chaos score was defined as the ratio of F50 clonal expansion to chaos observed in the TCRdist matrix. Features were reduced by Welch's t-statistics and random forest to around 13 V-J combinations, which fed a naive Bayes classifier. The similarity between thyroid and blood repertoires was quantified using the Morisita-Horn index. TCRdb itself trimmed the public reads at Q25 with fastp, ran MiXCR and retained productive beta chains. A single entry per CDR3 protein holds the most common genes and DNA from its merged rows. These V and J calls originate from TCRdb's pipeline instead of the authors' own analysis. The sample yields about 620,000 distinct CDR3 sequences; 22% were counted once. About 6.6% of the sample belongs to the ten largest clones.

According to the germline V gene, CDR1 reads MNHEY and CDR2 reads SVGAGI. The CDR3 holds 15 amino acids from the cysteine to the phenylalanine. Only the CDR3 part of the read is kept: 45 bases, read in frame from the first base. The V and J ends are trimmed by 5 bases and 1 base, leaving 12 bases between them. Material for sequencing was peripheral blood. The chain was built from TRBV6-5 and TRBJ1-5, with the D gene uncertain. This sequence originates from a woman under 30 with stable Graves' hyperthyroidism. Some clones in this sample may be carry-over from other donors' samples. Donor details come from another sample of the same person, matched by shared clones. The DNA sequence is as follows: TGTGCCAGCAGTCTACAGAAAGGGAGCAATCAGCCCCAGCATTTT. This is translated as CASSLQKGSNQPQHF.